The 22 T cell receptor beta chains below all came from one sample that was sequenced in a study of blood T cell repertoires in COVID-19. TCRdb keeps only in-frame clones here, not all; method: immunoSEQ multiplex PCR. This table holds 35,000 to 50,000 clones, 70% to 90% found once. The sequencing input was peripheral blood. The receptor source for this set is a woman between 65 and 79 years old in a cohort sampled during active COVID-19.

The rearrangement joins TRBV10-3 to TRBJ1-1, with a weak D call TRBD1 (6 bases). Trimming removed 6 bases from V and 4 bases from J, with 9 bases in between. Germline CDR1 and CDR2: ENHRY and SYGVKD. The CDR3 totals 12 residues. CDR3 in DNA: TGTGCCATCAGCCAGGGGATCACTGAAGCTTTCTTT. As protein: CAISQGITEAFF.

The rearrangement links TRBV10-3 to TRBJ1-2; D is ambiguous. The V end was cut by 6 bases, the J end by 1 base, with 9 bases between. Germline assignment: CDR1 ENHRY and CDR2 SYGVKD. The CDR3 length is 13 residues. CDR3 loop: CAISTDLNYGYTF. In DNA form, the CDR3 reads TGTGCCATCAGCACAGATCTTAACTATGGCTACACCTTC.

This clone was observed a few times. The chain employs TRBV28 and TRBJ1-2; 7 bases line up with TRBD1. The CDR3 contains 15 residues. The V and J ends lost 6 bases and 8 bases, in that order; junction bases with no gene match: 15. Germline CDR1 reads MDHEN; CDR2 reads SYDVKM. CDR3 DNA sequence: TGTGCCAGCAGCCGACCGACAGGGCTTGGTAGGGGCTACACCTTC. Translated: CASSRPTGLGRGYTF.

The chain couples TRBV7-2 to TRBJ2-5; TRBD2 matches at 14 bases. The CDR3 sequence is 18 residues long. The J segment lost 5 bases and the V segment lost 5 bases, leaving 13 bases of the junction unmatched. Per germline, CDR1 SGHTA and CDR2 FQGNSA. Written as DNA, the CDR3 is TGTGCCAGCAGCCCCGAGACTAGCGGGAGGGCCGGATGGGAGACCCAGTACTTC. Translating it yields CASSPETSGRAGWETQYF.

The rearrangement joins TRBV19 to TRBJ2-7, with 7 nucleotides matching TRBD1. V lost 10 bases, J lost 4 bases, and 4 bases stayed unmatched. This CDR3 is 11 amino acids long. The germline V gene has CDR1 LNHDA and CDR2 SQIVND (reference sequence). CDR3 sequence (DNA): TGTGCCACCAGCAGGGGGTACGAGCAGTACTTC. It is translated as CATSRGYEQYF.

The J gene is TRBJ1-5, the V gene TRBV19, with D tentatively TRBD1 (6 bases). There are 11 residues in the CDR3. Between the trimmed V and J ends, which lost 4 bases and 11 bases, there was a span of 9 bases. Germline V CDR1 and CDR2: LNHDA, SQIVND (reference sequence). CDR3 residues: CASSTGVTQHF. DNA of the CDR3: TGTGCCAGTAGTACAGGGGTAACCCAGCATTTT. Full variable domain (missing parts from reference TRBV19 and TRBJ1-5): DGGITQSPKYLFRKEGQNVTLSCEQNLNHDAMYWYRQDPGQGLRLIYYSQIVNDFQKGDIAEGYSVSREKKESFPLTVTSAQKNPTAFYLCASSTGVTQHFGDGTRLSIL.

V and J are TRBV6-2 or TRBV6-3 and TRBJ1-6; no reliable D call. The CDR3 runs 16 residues. Germline assignment: CDR1 MNHEY and CDR2 SVGEGT. V lost 6 bases and J lost 9, with 21 bases in between. Written as DNA, the CDR3 is TGTGCCAGCAGCCCAATATTCGGGAGATCGATTTCACCCCTCCACTTT. It yields the protein CASSPIFGRSISPLHF.

V gene TRBV24-1 combines with J gene TRBJ2-7; 7 nucleotides align to TRBD2. This CDR3 has 14 amino acids. V dropped 3 bases and J dropped 3; count of bases not matched to a gene: 4. Germline assignment: CDR1 KGHDR and CDR2 SFDVKD. CDR3 sequence reads: CATSDRGRHYEQYF. DNA of the CDR3: TGTGCCACCAGTGATCGCGGGAGACACTACGAGCAGTACTTC.

This chain joins TRBV15 and TRBJ1-5; the D is unclear. Germline V gene sequence: CDR1 LNHNV, CDR2 YYDKDF (reference sequence). This CDR3 is built from 15 residues. Trimming stripped 0 bases from V and 4 bases from J, with 10 bases between. CDR3 coding DNA: TGTGCCACCAGCAGAGATAGACTGGAAAATCAGCCCCAGCATTTT. It yields the protein CATSRDRLENQPQHF.

The chain employs TRBV3-1 (or the pseudogene TRBV3-2) and TRBJ2-1; the D is unclear. From germline, CDR1 is LGHDT and CDR2 YNNKEL (reference sequence). The V end lost 4 bases, the J end lost 0 bases, and 10 bases lay between the germline ends. This CDR3 spans 15 amino acids. CDR3 in amino acids: CASSPDRLSYNEQFF. CDR3 bases: TGTGCCAGCAGCCCCGACCGACTCTCCTACAATGAGCAGTTCTTC.

This chain uses TRBV29-1 with TRBJ1-2, with TRBD1 matching 7 bases. CDR1 SQVTM and CDR2 ANQGSEA come from the germline V gene. V shed 7 bases and J 7 bases; nucleotides not matched to a gene: 15. This CDR3 has 14 amino acids. Here the CDR3 DNA reads TGCAGCGCGCGGACAGGTTTGACTGGTGGTGGCTACACCTTC. Residues: CSARTGLTGGGYTF. Combining the CDR3 with reference TRBV29-1 and TRBJ1-2 gives the whole variable domain SAVISQKPSRDICQRGTSLTIQCQVDSQVTMMFWYRQQPGQSLTLIATANQGSEATYESGFVIDKFPISRPNLTFSTLTVSNMSPEDSSIYLCSARTGLTGGGYTFGSGTRLTVV.

The chain couples TRBV6-6 to TRBJ2-1; tentatively, D is TRBD2 (6 bases). Trimming cost V 7 bases and J 7 bases, with 14 bases left between them. This CDR3 is built from 13 residues. CDR1 MNHNY and CDR2 SVGAGI come from the germline V gene (reference sequence). The CDR3 is CASTRESGNEQFF. CDR3 in DNA: TGTGCCAGCACCCGCGAGAGCGGGAATGAGCAGTTCTTC.

This chain links TRBV30 with TRBJ2-7; D is perhaps TRBD1 (5 bases). Between the trimmed V and J ends, which lost 0 bases and 9 bases, there was a span of 15 bases. This CDR3 spans 13 amino acids. Germline CDR1 reads GTSNPN; CDR2 reads SVGIG (reference sequence). The DNA of the CDR3 is TGTGCCTGGAGTGTATTATCCCCCCAGGGGCAGTACTTC. Amino acid sequence: CAWSVLSPQGQYF.

V is TRBV4-1 and J is TRBJ1-5; D unclear. CDR1 MGHRA and CDR2 YSYEKL come from the germline V gene. The V end lost 0 bases, the J end lost 9 bases, and 21 bases lay between the germline ends. The CDR3 length is 17 residues. The CDR3 region has the DNA TGCGCCAGCAGCCAAGAGAACATCGGCGACGGAAGGAGGCCCCAGCATTTT. Protein: CASSQENIGDGRRPQHF.

The chain employs TRBV5-1 and TRBJ2-5; 9 bases map to TRBD2. The CDR3 is 16 amino acids. V was pared by 7 bases and J by 0 bases, with 10 bases of the junction left unmatched. Germline V gene lookup returns CDR1 SGHRS and CDR2 YFSETQ. The CDR3 DNA sequence: TGCGCCAGCGCTTCTAGCGGGGCCAGGTACCAAGAGACCCAGTACTTC. This gives the protein CASASSGARYQETQYF.

The V and J genes are TRBV5-1 and TRBJ2-7; 7 nucleotides align to TRBD1. Germline CDR1 is SGHRS and CDR2 is YFSETQ. The CDR3 loop spans 14 amino acids. V shed 4 bases and J 3 bases; nucleotides not matched to a gene: 7. CDR3 protein: CASSQGQTFYEQYF. The DNA for the CDR3 is TGCGCCAGCAGCCAGGGACAGACTTTCTACGAGCAGTACTTC. The whole variable domain, remainder taken from reference TRBV5-1 and TRBJ2-7, is KAGVTQTPRYLIKTRGQQVTLSCSPISGHRSVSWYQQTPGQGLQFLFEYFSETQRNKGNFPGRFSGRQFSNSRSEMNVSTLELGDSALYLCASSQGQTFYEQYFGPGTRLTVT.

This clone was counted once. V and J are TRBV7-8 and TRBJ2-5; D perhaps matches TRBD1 (5 bases). CDR3 length equals 13 residues. The germline CDR1 and CDR2 sequences are SGHVS and FQNEAQ. V lost 4 bases, J lost 5 bases, and 11 bases lay in between. This CDR3 reads CASSSTAHETQYF. In nucleotides, the CDR3 is TGTGCCAGCAGCTCGACAGCTCACGAGACCCAGTACTTC.

This CDR3 reads CASSLGGLTSGPSTDTQYF. CDR3 bases: TGTGCCAGCAGCTTAGGGGGCCTTACTAGCGGTCCTAGCACAGATACGCAGTATTTT. This chain uses TRBV7-8 with TRBJ2-3, with 8 bases matching TRBD2. The CDR3 is 19 residues long. The ends lost 1 base at V and 0 bases at J; junction bases unmatched: 12. The germline gives CDR1 SGHVS, CDR2 FQNEAQ.

Note on this clone: At one end the junction does not follow the germline gene, possibly because of a read error. This chain links TRBV3-1 (or the pseudogene TRBV3-2) with TRBJ1-1; D gene ambiguous. The germline CDR1 and CDR2 sequences are LGHDT and YNNKEL (reference sequence). This CDR3 is 11 amino acids long. The CDR3 sequence is CASSQDNGWVF. Written as DNA, the CDR3 is TGTGCCAGCAGCCAAGATAACGGGTGGGTCTTT.

This clone was found a few times. The genes are TRBV5-1 and TRBJ2-2, with TRBD2 identical over 8 bases. The CDR3 is 15 residues long. V lost 7 bases, J lost 2 bases, and 7 bases stayed unmatched. CDR1 is SGHRS and CDR2 is YFSETQ in the germline V gene. The CDR3 spells CASAAGGANTGELFF. In DNA, the CDR3 is TGCGCCAGCGCCGCCGGGGGGGCCAACACCGGGGAGCTGTTTTTT.

The chain links TRBV29-1 to TRBJ2-7; TRBD1 matches 9 bases. The CDR3 has 13 residues. The V gene end was trimmed by 5 bases and the J gene end by 4 bases; junction bases not matched to a gene: 6. The germline V gene has CDR1 SQVTM and CDR2 ANQGSEA. The CDR3 sequence is CSVITGGKYEQYF. The CDR3 DNA sequence: TGCAGCGTTATCACAGGGGGCAAGTACGAGCAGTACTTC.

This clone is a singleton in its sample. The V gene is TRBV6-6, the J gene TRBJ1-6; weak D call: TRBD1 (6 bases). V gave up 6 bases and J gave up 7 bases, with 10 bases separating them. Germline values: CDR1 MNHNY, CDR2 SVGAGI (reference sequence). This CDR3 has 13 residues. CDR3 amino acids: CASRTGANSPLHF. The CDR3 nucleotides are TGTGCCAGCAGGACAGGAGCAAATTCACCCCTCCACTTT.